This is a list of T cell receptor beta chains from one sample in a study of cytomegalovirus exposure and HLA in healthy donors. Repertoires were generated with immunoSEQ multiplex PCR, while TCRdb's copy carries only in-frame clones and drops some. This table has around 62,000 clones, roughly 80% appearing once. The sequencing input was PBMCs. These receptors all come from a woman aged 25 to 45 in good health and CMV-seronegative. CDR3s leave out the opening cysteine and the closing phenylalanine or tryptophan.

TRBJ1-6 | 13 | TRBV5-5 | ASSFIQGASSPLH
TRBJ1-6 | 13 | TRBV13 | ASSLGAIYNSPLH
TRBJ1-1 | 14 | TRBV28 | ASSLRGQWANTEAF
TRBJ2-2 | 10 | TRBV27 | ASGHLPGELF
TRBJ1-1 | 12 | TRBV7-2 | ASSLAELNTEAF
NA | 11 | TRBV19 | ASSIQGRNEQY
TRBJ2-3 | 12 | TRBV11-2 | ASSLVSGSDTQY
TRBJ2-1 | 14 | TRBV30 | AWSVGGLSSYNEQF
TRBJ1-4 | 13 | TRBV6-1 | ASSVKGRVGEKLF
TRBJ1-4 | 13 | TRBV6-6 | ASTLNRGKGEKLF
TRBJ1-1 | 9 | TRBV10-2 | ASSESLEAF
TRBJ1-1 | 12 | TRBV9 | ASSQQGLDTEAF
TRBJ1-2 | 14 | TRBV19 | ASSGTARGLKYGYT
TRBJ2-1 | 12 | TRBV19 | ASSIFGESAEQF
TRBJ2-1 | 12 | TRBV18 | ASSLLDRGDEQF
TRBJ1-1 | 12 | TRBV2 | ASSEGPGRTEAF
TRBJ2-2 | 13 | TRBV5-6 | ASSFVTGARGELF
TRBJ1-6 | 14 | TRBV9 | ASSEGQGSYNSPLH
TRBJ2-7 | 13 | TRBV11-2 | ASSPLDRTSYEQY
TRBJ1-1 | 13 | TRBV11-3 | ASSLEGGGVAEAF
TRBJ2-3 | 13 | TRBV18 | ASSPDQGFTDTQY
TRBJ2-3 | 12 | TRBV28 | ASLRDRGRDTQY
TRBJ2-7 | 10 | TRBV29-1 | SVGGQSYEQY
TRBJ1-1 | 11 | TRBV21-1 | ASSPEMNTEAF
TRBJ2-3 | 14 | TRBV19 | ASSLGTGASTDTQY
TRBJ2-7 | 11 | TRBV11-2 | ASSSRRVYEQY
TRBJ2-7 | 13 | TRBV6-6 | ASRTDGGGTYEQY
TRBJ1-2 | 12 | TRBV5-1 | ASSLGGVGYGYT
TRBJ2-2 | 14 | TRBV5-4 | ASSPASRVGTGELF